The 5 T cell receptor beta chains below come from one sample, sequenced in a study of radiotherapy plus CTLA-4 blockade in lung cancer. Clones were sequenced by immunoSEQ multiplex PCR, and TCRdb holds only the in-frame ones, with some missing. The sample records roughly 44,000 clones, roughly three quarters being singletons. This specimen was peripheral blood, taken from a patient treated with radiotherapy plus ipilimumab. The receptors were sampled from a human donor with non-small cell lung cancer who had stable disease on radiotherapy plus ipilimumab.

The chain carries TRBV27 and TRBJ1-2; D is uncertain. Per the germline V gene, CDR1 is MNHEY and CDR2 is SMNVEV (reference sequence). CDR3 length: 14 amino acids. V was pared by 3 bases and J by 4 bases, with 12 bases between. DNA of the CDR3: TGTGCCAGCAGTTTGGGCCACAACAGCTATGGCTACACCTTC. It specifies CASSLGHNSYGYTF.

The chain joins TRBV10-1 to TRBJ2-1; the match to TRBD2 covers 8 bases. The CDR3 runs to 13 residues. Trimming at V came to 8 bases and at J to 9 bases, leaving 9 bases not matched to a gene. CDR1 and CDR2 (germline): WNHNN, SYGVQD (reference sequence). The CDR3 sequence is CASSRGGAIEQFF. The CDR3 DNA reads TGCGCCAGCTCCCGGGGGGGGGCCATTGAGCAGTTCTTC.

This sequence joins TRBV27 and TRBJ2-7, with TRBD1 matching over 9 bases. V was clipped by 5 bases and J by 2 bases; unmatched bases: 4. Germline V gene lookup returns CDR1 MNHEY and CDR2 SMNVEV (reference sequence). The CDR3 totals 14 residues. The CDR3 here is CASSVDRGPYEQYF. For the CDR3, the DNA is TGTGCCAGCAGTGTGGACAGGGGACCCTACGAGCAGTACTTC.

The V call is TRBV19, the J call TRBJ1-5, with 7 nucleotides matching TRBD1. Germline CDR1 LNHDA, CDR2 SQIVND (reference sequence). V lost 10 bases to trimming and J lost 0 bases; unmatched junction nucleotides: 21. The CDR3 is made up of 19 amino acids. The CDR3 coding sequence is TGTGCCACTCTAGCAGGGGGGGTTGCGGGTGCCAGTAGCAATCAGCCCCAGCATTTT. Translation: CATLAGGVAGASSNQPQHF.

This rearrangement joins TRBV11-2 to TRBJ1-1, with 7 positions matching TRBD1. Trimming removed 3 bases from V and 1 base from J; junction bases left unmatched: 2. Germline V gives CDR1 SGHAT, CDR2 FQNNGV. This CDR3 is 14 amino acids long. The CDR3 DNA follows: TGTGCCAGCAGCTTCCCAGGGGGGAACACTGAAGCTTTCTTT. Amino acids: CASSFPGGNTEAFF.